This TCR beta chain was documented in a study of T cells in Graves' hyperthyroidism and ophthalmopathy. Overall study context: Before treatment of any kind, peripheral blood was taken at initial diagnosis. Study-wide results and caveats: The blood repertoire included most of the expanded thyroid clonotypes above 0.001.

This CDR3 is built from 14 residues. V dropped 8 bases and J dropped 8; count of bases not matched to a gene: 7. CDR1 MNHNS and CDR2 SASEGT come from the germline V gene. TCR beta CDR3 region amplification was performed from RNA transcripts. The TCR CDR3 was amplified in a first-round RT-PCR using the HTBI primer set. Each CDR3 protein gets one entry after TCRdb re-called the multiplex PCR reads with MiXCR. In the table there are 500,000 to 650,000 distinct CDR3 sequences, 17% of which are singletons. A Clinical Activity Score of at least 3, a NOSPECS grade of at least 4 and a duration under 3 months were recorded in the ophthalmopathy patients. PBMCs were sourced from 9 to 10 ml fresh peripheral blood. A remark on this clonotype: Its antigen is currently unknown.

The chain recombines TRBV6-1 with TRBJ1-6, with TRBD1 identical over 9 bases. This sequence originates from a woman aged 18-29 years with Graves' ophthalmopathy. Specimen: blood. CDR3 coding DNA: TGTGCCAGCTCTGGGGGGACAGGGCATTCACCCCTCCACTTT. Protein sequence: CASSGGTGHSPLHF.